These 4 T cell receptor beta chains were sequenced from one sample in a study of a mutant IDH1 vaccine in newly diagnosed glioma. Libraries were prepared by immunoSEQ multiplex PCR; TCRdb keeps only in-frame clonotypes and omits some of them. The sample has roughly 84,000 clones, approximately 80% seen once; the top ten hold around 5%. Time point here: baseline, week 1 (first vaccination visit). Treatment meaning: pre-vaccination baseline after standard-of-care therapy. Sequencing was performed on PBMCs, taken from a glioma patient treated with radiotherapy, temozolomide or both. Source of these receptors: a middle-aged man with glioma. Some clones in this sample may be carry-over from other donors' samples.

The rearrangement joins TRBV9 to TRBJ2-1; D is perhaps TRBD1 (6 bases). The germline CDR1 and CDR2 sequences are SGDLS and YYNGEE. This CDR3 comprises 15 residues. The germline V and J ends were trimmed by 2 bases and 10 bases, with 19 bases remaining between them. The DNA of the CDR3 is TGTGCCAGCAGCGTTCGGGACACAACCTCCCCCGAGCAGTTCTTC. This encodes CASSVRDTTSPEQFF.

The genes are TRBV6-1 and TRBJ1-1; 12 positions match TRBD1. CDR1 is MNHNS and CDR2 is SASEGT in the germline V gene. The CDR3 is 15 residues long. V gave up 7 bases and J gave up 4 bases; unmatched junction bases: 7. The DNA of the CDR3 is TGTGCCAGCAAGGGACAGGGGGCGTTAGTCACTGAAGCTTTCTTT. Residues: CASKGQGALVTEAFF.

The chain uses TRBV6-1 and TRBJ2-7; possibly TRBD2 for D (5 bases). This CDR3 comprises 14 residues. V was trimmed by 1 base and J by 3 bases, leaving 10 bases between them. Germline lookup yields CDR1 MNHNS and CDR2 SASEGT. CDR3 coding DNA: TGTGCCAGCAGTGAAGTCCTCGAGGGCTACGAGCAGTACTTC. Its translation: CASSEVLEGYEQYF.

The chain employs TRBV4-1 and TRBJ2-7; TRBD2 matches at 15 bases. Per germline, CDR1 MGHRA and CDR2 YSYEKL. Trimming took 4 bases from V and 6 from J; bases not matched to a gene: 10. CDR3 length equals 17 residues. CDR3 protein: CASSPRTSGGGLLEQYF. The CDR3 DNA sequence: TGCGCCAGCAGCCCCCGGACTAGCGGGGGGGGGTTACTCGAGCAGTACTTC.